This T cell receptor beta chain was found in a study of T cells in tuberculosis. TCRdb's copy holds only in-frame clones and misses some; the assay was immunoSEQ multiplex PCR. Here the sample spans 25,000 to 35,000 clones, just under 95% being singletons. Germline lookup yields CDR1 LNHDA and CDR2 SQIVND (reference sequence). The CDR3 runs 14 residues. V lost 5 bases to trimming and J lost 4 bases, with 14 bases between them. The chain combines TRBV19 with TRBJ1-2, with a weak D call TRBD1 (5 bases). The sequence was obtained from a donor under 30 with latent tuberculosis or without tuberculosis infection. Some clones in this sample may be carry-over from other donors' samples. The material sequenced was PBMCs. As DNA, the CDR3 is TGTGCCAGTAGTGCCATCGGACAATCCTATGGCTACACCTTC. Protein: CASSAIGQSYGYTF.